This TCR beta chain was documented in a study of beta chain features in type 1 diabetes. Study-level information: Comparable age, gender and cell yields were observed in patients relative to healthy donors. Study findings and constraints: Moderately but significantly shorter TCRB CDR3s were found in Type 1 diabetes patients in all four CD4+ subsets.

With regard to this clone: The antigen is unknown.

Investigators reverse transcribed all isolated RNA, so they sequenced expressed TCRB transcripts. The data were produced by immunoSEQ multiplex PCR, yet TCRdb's version contains in-frame clones alone and is incomplete. The sample lists 130,000 to 150,000 clones; less than 11% were seen once. The V gene's germline CDR1 is SGHRS and CDR2 YFSETQ. Trimming removed 4 bases from V and 7 bases from J, with 15 bases in between. This CDR3 is built from 15 residues. One heparinised blood draw averaging roughly 120 mL was given by each donor. Purity above 95% was achieved in all sorted populations. V gene TRBV5-1 combines with J gene TRBJ1-6; perhaps TRBD1 as D (5 bases). This receptor was obtained from a man aged 18 to 29 in good health. Input material: naive CD4+ T cells from blood. The CDR3 DNA follows: TGCGCCAGCAGCGCCGCCGGGACTTACAATTCACCCCTCCACTTT. Translation gives CASSAAGTYNSPLHF. The full variable domain, with the rest looked up from reference TRBV5-1 and TRBJ1-6, is KAGVTQTPRYLIKTRGQQVTLSCSPISGHRSVSWYQQTPGQGLQFLFEYFSETQRNKGNFPGRFSGRQFSNSRSEMNVSTLELGDSALYLCASSAAGTYNSPLHFGNGTRLTVT.